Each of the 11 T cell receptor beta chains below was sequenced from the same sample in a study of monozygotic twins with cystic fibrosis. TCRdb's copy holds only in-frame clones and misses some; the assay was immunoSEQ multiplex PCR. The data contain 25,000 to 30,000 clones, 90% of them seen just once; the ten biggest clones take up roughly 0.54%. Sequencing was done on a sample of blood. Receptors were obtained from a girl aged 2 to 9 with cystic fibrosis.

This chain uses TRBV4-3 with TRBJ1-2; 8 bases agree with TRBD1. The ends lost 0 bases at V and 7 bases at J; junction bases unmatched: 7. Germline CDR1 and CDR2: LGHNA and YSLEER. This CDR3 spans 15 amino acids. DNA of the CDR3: TGCGCCAGCAGCCAAGATGCCGGACAGGGCGGTGGCTACACCTTC. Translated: CASSQDAGQGGGYTF.

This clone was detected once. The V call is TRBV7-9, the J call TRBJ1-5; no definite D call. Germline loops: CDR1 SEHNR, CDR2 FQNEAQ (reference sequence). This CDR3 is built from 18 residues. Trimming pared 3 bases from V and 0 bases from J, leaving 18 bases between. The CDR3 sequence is CASSFPTLGDYSNQPQHF. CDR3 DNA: TGTGCCAGCAGCTTTCCGACTCTCGGGGATTATAGCAATCAGCCCCAGCATTTT. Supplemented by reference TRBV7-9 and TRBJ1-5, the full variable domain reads DTGVSQNPRHKITKRGQNVTFRCDPISEHNRLYWYRQTLGQGPEFLTYFQNEAQLEKSRLLSDRFSAERPKGSFSTLEIQRTEQGDSAMYLCASSFPTLGDYSNQPQHFGDGTRLSIL.

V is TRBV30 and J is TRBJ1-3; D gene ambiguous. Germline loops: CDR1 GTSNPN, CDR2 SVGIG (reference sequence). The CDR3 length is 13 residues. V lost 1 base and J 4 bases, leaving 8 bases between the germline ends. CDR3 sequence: CAWSAGAGNTIYF. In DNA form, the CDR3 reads TGTGCCTGGAGTGCGGGCGCCGGAAACACCATATATTTT.

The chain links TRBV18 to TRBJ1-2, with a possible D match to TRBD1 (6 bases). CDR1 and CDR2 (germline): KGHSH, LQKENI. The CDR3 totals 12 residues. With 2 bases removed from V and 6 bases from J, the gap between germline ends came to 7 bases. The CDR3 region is CASSPGGDGYTF. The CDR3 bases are TGTGCCAGCTCACCAGGGGGCGATGGCTACACCTTC.

In DNA, the CDR3 is TGTGCCAGCAGCGCCCTCCGGGACAGGTCCTATGGCTACACCTTC. This codes for CASSALRDRSYGYTF. This rearrangement joins TRBV6-1 to TRBJ1-2; 8 bases are a match to TRBD1. The germline gives CDR1 MNHNS, CDR2 SASEGT. The length of the CDR3 is 15 residues. With 6 bases clipped from V and 4 bases from J, the junction kept 10 bases outside the gene matches.

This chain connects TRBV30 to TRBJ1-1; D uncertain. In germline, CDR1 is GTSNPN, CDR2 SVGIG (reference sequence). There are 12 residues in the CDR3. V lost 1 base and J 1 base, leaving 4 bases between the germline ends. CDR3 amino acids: CAWSGQNTEAFF. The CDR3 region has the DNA TGTGCCTGGAGTGGACAGAACACTGAAGCTTTCTTT.

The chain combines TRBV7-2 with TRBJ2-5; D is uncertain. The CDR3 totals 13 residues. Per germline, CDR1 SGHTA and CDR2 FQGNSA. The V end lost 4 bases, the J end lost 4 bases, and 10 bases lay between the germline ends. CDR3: CASSSPGGETQYF. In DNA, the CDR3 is TGTGCCAGCAGCTCCCCCGGTGGAGAGACCCAGTACTTC.

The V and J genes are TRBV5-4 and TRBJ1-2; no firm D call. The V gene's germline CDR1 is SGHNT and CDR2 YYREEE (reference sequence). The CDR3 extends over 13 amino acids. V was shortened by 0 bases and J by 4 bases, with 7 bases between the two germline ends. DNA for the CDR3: TGTGCCAGCAGCTTGGTAGGGCCCTATGGCTACACCTTC. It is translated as CASSLVGPYGYTF.

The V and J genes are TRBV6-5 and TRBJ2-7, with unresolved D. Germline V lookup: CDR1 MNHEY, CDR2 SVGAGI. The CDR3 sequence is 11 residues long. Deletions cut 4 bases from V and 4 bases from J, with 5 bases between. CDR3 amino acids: CASSSRYEQYF. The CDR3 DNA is TGTGCCAGCAGTTCAAGATACGAGCAGTACTTC.

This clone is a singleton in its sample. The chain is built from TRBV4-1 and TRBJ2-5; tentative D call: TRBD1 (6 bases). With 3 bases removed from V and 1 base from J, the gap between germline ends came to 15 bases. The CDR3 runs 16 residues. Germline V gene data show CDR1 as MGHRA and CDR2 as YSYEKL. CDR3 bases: TGCGCCAGCAGCCAGCACGCGGCAGGGGCCCAAGAGACCCAGTACTTC. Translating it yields CASSQHAAGAQETQYF.

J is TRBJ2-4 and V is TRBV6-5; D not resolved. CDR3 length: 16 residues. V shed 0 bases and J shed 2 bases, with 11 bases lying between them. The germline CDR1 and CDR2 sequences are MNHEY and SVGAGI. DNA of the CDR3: TGTGCCAGCAGTTACTCGTCCGGGTACTCCAAAAACATTCAGTACTTC. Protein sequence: CASSYSSGYSKNIQYF.